The T cell receptor (beta chain) under discussion was sequenced for a study of early T cells in non-severe SARS-CoV-2 infection. At the level of the study: Sequencing input comprised bulk RNA from unsorted whole blood; chain pairing was not available.

CDR1 is LGHDT, CDR2 YNNKEL, per germline (reference sequence). V was pared by 0 bases and J by 5 bases, with 11 bases between. The CDR3 sequence is 15 residues long. Study-wide results and limits: VDJdb matching skewed toward anti-spike CD8 responses, missing private and CD4 specificities.

This clonotype was picked up many times. Its target is unknown. Unique molecular identifier tags were affixed to discrete cDNA molecules. TCRdb ran MiXCR on the 5' RACE reads and lists one entry per CDR3 protein. This table holds about 42,000 distinct CDR3 sequences, about 7% found once. The source is an adult who was a healthcare worker with PCR-confirmed SARS-CoV-2 infection or an uninfected control (not recorded which). The chain uses TRBV3-1 and TRBJ1-5, with no clear D. Material: whole blood. The CDR3 spells CASSQDLQADQPQHF. CDR3 coding DNA: TGTGCCAGCAGCCAAGATCTCCAGGCGGATCAGCCCCAGCATTTT.